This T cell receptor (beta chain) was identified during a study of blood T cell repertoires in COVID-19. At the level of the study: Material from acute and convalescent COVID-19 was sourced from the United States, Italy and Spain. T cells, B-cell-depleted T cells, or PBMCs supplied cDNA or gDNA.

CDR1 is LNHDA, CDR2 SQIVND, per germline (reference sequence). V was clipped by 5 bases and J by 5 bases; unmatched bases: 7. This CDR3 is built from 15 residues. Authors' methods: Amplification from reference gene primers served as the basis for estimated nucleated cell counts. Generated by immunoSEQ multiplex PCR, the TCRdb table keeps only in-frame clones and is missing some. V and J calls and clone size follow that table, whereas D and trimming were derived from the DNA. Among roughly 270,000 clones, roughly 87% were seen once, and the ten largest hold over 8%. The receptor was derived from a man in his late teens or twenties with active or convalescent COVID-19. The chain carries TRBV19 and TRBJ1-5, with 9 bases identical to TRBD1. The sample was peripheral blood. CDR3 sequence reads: CASSDHGTGYQPQHF. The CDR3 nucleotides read TGTGCCAGTAGTGACCACGGGACAGGGTATCAGCCCCAGCATTTT. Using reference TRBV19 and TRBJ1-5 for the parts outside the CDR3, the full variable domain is DGGITQSPKYLFRKEGQNVTLSCEQNLNHDAMYWYRQDPGQGLRLIYYSQIVNDFQKGDIAEGYSVSREKKESFPLTVTSAQKNPTAFYLCASSDHGTGYQPQHFGDGTRLSIL.